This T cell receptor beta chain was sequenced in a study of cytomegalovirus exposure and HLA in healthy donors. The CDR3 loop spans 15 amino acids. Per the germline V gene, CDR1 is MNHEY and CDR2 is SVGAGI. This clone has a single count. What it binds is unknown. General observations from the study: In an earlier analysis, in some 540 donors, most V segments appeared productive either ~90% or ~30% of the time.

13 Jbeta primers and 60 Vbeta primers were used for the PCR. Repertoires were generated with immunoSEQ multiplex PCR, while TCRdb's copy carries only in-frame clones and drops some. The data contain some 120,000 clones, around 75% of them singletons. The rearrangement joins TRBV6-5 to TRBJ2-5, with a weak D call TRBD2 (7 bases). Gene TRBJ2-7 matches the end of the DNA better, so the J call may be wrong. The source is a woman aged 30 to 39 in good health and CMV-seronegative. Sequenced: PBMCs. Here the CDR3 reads CASSYSGGLGYEQYF. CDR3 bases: TGTGCCAGCAGTTACTCGGGGGGGCTGGGGTACGAGCAGTACTTC.